This record covers a single T cell receptor (beta chain). This sample is drawn from a study of blood T cell repertoires in COVID-19. Looking at the study overall: Samples representing acute and convalescent COVID-19 were sourced from the United States, Italy and Spain. From T cells, B-cell-depleted T cells, or PBMCs came the material, which was cDNA or gDNA.

CDR1 and CDR2 from the germline V gene are MNHEY and SMNVEV (reference sequence). The CDR3 is 14 amino acids. Trimming left V 4 bases short and J 0 bases short, with 7 bases between. Original methodology: Reference gene primer amplification gave nucleated cell count estimates. The data were produced by immunoSEQ multiplex PCR, yet TCRdb's version contains in-frame clones alone and is incomplete. V and J calls and clone size are given by that table; D and trimming were obtained from the DNA. The sample contains tens of thousands of clones, about four fifths of which appear only once. V usage is TRBV27 and J usage is TRBJ1-5; no firm D call. The sequence derives from a woman at least 80 years old with active or convalescent COVID-19. The sample comprised peripheral blood. The CDR3: CASSSPSSNQPQHF. The DNA for the CDR3 is TGTGCCAGCAGTTCCCCATCTAGCAATCAGCCCCAGCATTTT.